A single sample is the source of the 9 T cell receptor beta chains below, sequenced in a study of cytomegalovirus exposure and HLA in healthy donors. The study ran its PCR with 60 Vbeta and 13 Jbeta primers. Some clones are missing from TCRdb's copy, which holds only in-frame ones; the method was immunoSEQ multiplex PCR. The table shows 35,000 to 50,000 clones, with roughly half occurring only once. The specimen sequenced was PBMCs. Receptors were obtained from a man aged 55 to 70 in good health and CMV-seronegative.

There are a few counts of this clone. The gene calls are TRBV6-5 and TRBJ1-2; 7 positions match TRBD1. This CDR3 region has 14 residues. The junction had 13 bases not matched to a gene; V was cut back by 7 bases and J by 8 bases. Germline CDR1 is MNHEY and CDR2 is SVGAGI. The DNA of the CDR3 is TGTGCCAGCACCCGATCGAAGGGGGCGAGGGGCTACACCTTC. This codes for CASTRSKGARGYTF.

The rearrangement joins TRBV2 to TRBJ2-5; 8 bases are a match to TRBD2. CDR1 is SNHLY, CDR2 FYNNEI, per germline. The V gene end was trimmed by 6 bases and the J gene end by 4 bases; junction bases not matched to a gene: 16. The CDR3 contains 17 residues. Written as DNA, the CDR3 is TGTGCCAGCAGCAAGAACGAGGGATTCGGGGGGGGAGAGACCCAGTACTTC. It encodes CASSKNEGFGGGETQYF. The complete variable domain, with remaining parts taken from reference TRBV2 and TRBJ2-5, reads EPEVTQTPSHQVTQMGQEVILRCVPISNHLYFYWYRQILGQKVEFLVSFYNNEISEKSEIFDDQFSVERPDGSNFTLKIRSTKLEDSAMYFCASSKNEGFGGGETQYFGPGTRLLVL.

This clone has just a few counts. The chain combines TRBV30 with TRBJ1-1, with 7 positions matching TRBD1. The germline V gene encodes CDR1 GTSNPN and CDR2 SVGIG (reference sequence). Losses at the gene ends were 1 base for V and 4 bases for J; bases not matched to a gene: 9. This CDR3 is 15 amino acids long. The CDR3 DNA reads TGTGCCTGGAGTGGTACAGGGGACGTTGCCACTGAAGCTTTCTTT. Its protein product is CAWSGTGDVATEAFF.

The chain recombines TRBV5-1 with TRBJ1-2, with D possibly TRBD1 on 6 matching bases. The CDR3 consists of 14 residues. V was pared by 6 bases and J by 5 bases, with 17 bases between. Germline CDR1 is SGHRS and CDR2 is YFSETQ. CDR3 residues: CASTREGVGYGYTF. The CDR3, as DNA: TGCGCCAGCACCCGAGAGGGGGTTGGATATGGCTACACCTTC.

This clone was detected once. The genes are TRBV14 and TRBJ2-1; D is unclear. The CDR3 has 11 residues. Trimming removed 3 bases from V and 7 bases from J, with 4 bases in between. Germline assignment: CDR1 SGHDN and CDR2 FVKESK. The CDR3 region has the DNA TGTGCCAGCAGCCACAATAATGAGCAGTTCTTC. It yields the protein CASSHNNEQFF. Drawing the rest from reference TRBV14 and TRBJ2-1, the complete variable domain is EAGVTQFPSHSVIEKGQTVTLRCDPISGHDNLYWYRRVMGKEIKFLLHFVKESKQDESGMPNNRFLAERTGGTYSTLKVQPAELEDSGVYFCASSHNNEQFFGPGTRLTVL.

CDR3 amino acids: CASTLAGDADTQYF. CDR3 in DNA: TGTGCCAGTACCCTAGCGGGAGACGCAGATACGCAGTATTTT. The V gene is TRBV19, the J gene TRBJ2-3; 10 bases fit TRBD2. Germline V lookup: CDR1 LNHDA, CDR2 SQIVND (reference sequence). J was trimmed by 4 bases and V by 7 bases; bases with no gene match: 5. The CDR3 consists of 14 residues.

This clone has only a few counts. This chain links TRBV5-1 with TRBJ2-3; TRBD2 agrees at 12 bases. V gave up 4 bases and J gave up 1 base; unmatched junction bases: 10. CDR1 is SGHRS, CDR2 YFSETQ, per germline. The CDR3 is 18 amino acids. The CDR3 nucleotides read TGCGCCAGCAGCCCGGCCCCGACTAGCGGGAGCGGCACAGATACGCAGTATTTT. It specifies CASSPAPTSGSGTDTQYF.

The rearrangement joins TRBV7-7 to TRBJ2-7; a possible D gene is TRBD1 (6 bases). Trimming removed 5 bases at V and 2 bases at J, with 16 bases between. CDR1 and CDR2 from the germline V gene are SSHAT and FNYEAQ (reference sequence). This CDR3 has 15 amino acids. The DNA of the CDR3 is TGTGCCAGCAGCCAAGGGCAGGGGCCTGCCTACGAGCAGTACTTC. This codes for CASSQGQGPAYEQYF.

V usage is TRBV30 and J usage is TRBJ2-1, with 8 bases lining up with TRBD2. The CDR3 has 18 residues. Trimming took 0 bases from V and 8 from J; bases not matched to a gene: 18. Germline CDR1 is GTSNPN and CDR2 is SVGIG (reference sequence). The CDR3 coding sequence is TGTGCCTGGAGTGTACGGAGGTCGGTGGCGGGAGGTTTCCATGAGCAGTTCTTC. The encoded protein is CAWSVRRSVAGGFHEQFF.